This T cell receptor beta chain was sequenced for a study of blood T cells in healthy people across ages. Study-wide background: Capture by template switching was about one barcoded beta molecule per two T cells.

About this clonotype: What it binds is unknown.

This CDR3 spans 16 amino acids. J gave up 2 bases and V 5 bases, and 7 bases lay outside the gene matches. The germline gives CDR1 DFQATT, CDR2 SNEGSKA (reference sequence). Regarding the study as a whole: Strongly correlated with naive T cell percentage was TCR beta diversity. When one million T cells were used, diversity estimates were thought to be underestimates.

Donors gave 8 to 10 milliliters of peripheral blood apiece. Primers used in a second PCR of about 6 to 11 cycles were a sample-barcoded 5' primer and a J-beta primer mix. Using its own MiXCR run on the 5' RACE reads, TCRdb lists one record per CDR3 protein. This sample carries about 1,400,000 distinct CDR3 sequences, around 55% of them seen once, and the ten largest clones take about 6.3%. This sequence originates from a man aged 18 to 29 in good health. The chain joins TRBV20-1 to TRBJ2-1, with TRBD2 matching over 12 bases. Material: blood. The CDR3 reads CSAPTSGRSTYNEQFF. CDR3 coding DNA: TGCAGTGCTCCGACTAGCGGGAGATCGACCTACAATGAGCAGTTCTTC.